Below are 28 T cell receptor beta chains sequenced from a single sample in a study of somatic mutations in cytotoxic T cells in rheumatoid arthritis. Clones were sequenced by immunoSEQ multiplex PCR, and TCRdb holds only the in-frame ones, with some missing. The sample consists of 15,000 to 20,000 clones, approximately 78% of them appearing once. The specimen was CD8+ T cells sorted from blood. All receptors come from a woman aged 45-59 years with rheumatoid arthritis.

This chain joins TRBV5-1 and TRBJ2-5, with 9 bases that match TRBD2. The J call may be wrong; the DNA end is better matched by TRBJ2-7. CDR3 size: 15 residues. Per the germline V gene, CDR1 is SGHRS and CDR2 is YFSETQ. CDR3 residues: CASSLFGSGSYEQYF. The CDR3 DNA follows: TGCGCCAGCAGCTTGTTTGGTAGCGGGAGCTACGAGCAGTACTTC.

This clone was detected once. This chain links TRBV4-1 with TRBJ1-4; D not resolved. The V gene's germline CDR1 is MGHRA and CDR2 YSYEKL. Trimming removed 5 bases at V and 1 base at J, with 5 bases between. CDR3 length: 13 residues. For the CDR3, the DNA is TGCGCCAGCAGCGGGAGAACTAATGAAAAACTGTTTTTT. Its protein is CASSGRTNEKLFF.

This clone was found once. This chain links TRBV10-3 with TRBJ1-2, with D unclear. V dropped 0 bases and J dropped 4 bases, with 9 bases sitting between them. The germline V gene encodes CDR1 ENHRY and CDR2 SYGVKD. The CDR3 is 14 amino acids. CDR3 region: CAISESSEIYGYTF. CDR3 nucleotides: TGTGCCATCAGTGAGTCTAGCGAGATCTATGGCTACACCTTC.

This clone showed up just a few times. The rearrangement joins TRBV6-5 to TRBJ1-5, with 8 positions matching TRBD1. CDR1 is MNHEY, CDR2 SVGAGI, per germline. Trimming cost V 5 bases and J 4 bases; bases outside gene matches: 1. This CDR3 comprises 13 residues. The CDR3: CASSTGGNQPQHF. The CDR3 coding sequence is TGTGCCAGCAGTACAGGGGGTAATCAGCCCCAGCATTTT.

CDR3 amino acids: CASSSISGVPGGYTF. The CDR3 region has the DNA TGTGCCAGCAGCTCCATCTCGGGGGTTCCCGGTGGCTACACCTTC. The rearrangement joins TRBV7-9 to TRBJ1-2; possibly TRBD1 for D (5 bases). Trimming took off 4 bases at V and 7 bases at J, with 19 bases between the two ends. This CDR3 is 15 amino acids long. Germline CDR1 SEHNR, CDR2 FQNEAQ (reference sequence).

V is TRBV23-1 and J is TRBJ2-4, with TRBD2 matching over 13 bases. TRBV23-1 is an ORF; its function is uncertain. With V trimmed by 3 bases and J by 0 bases, 5 bases remained unmatched. This CDR3 has 18 amino acids. In DNA form, the CDR3 reads TGCGCCAGCAGTCAGACTAGCGGGAGGCCCTTAGCCAAAAACATTCAGTACTTC. Its protein is CASSQTSGRPLAKNIQYF.

To note about this clone: A junction boundary mismatches the germline segment, possibly from a read error. This chain links TRBV5-4 with TRBJ2-5, with D perhaps being TRBD1 or TRBD2 (5 bases each). The CDR3 spans 15 residues. The V gene's germline CDR1 is SGHNT and CDR2 YYREEE (reference sequence). CDR3 sequence (DNA): TGTGCCAGCAAGACACAATGGGACGGAGAAGAGATCCAGTACTTC. Amino acids: CASKTQWDGEEIQYF.

CDR3 nucleotides: TGTGCCAGCAGCTTAGGCGCAGGGGCGAGGGGGCAGTACTTC. As protein: CASSLGAGARGQYF. The rearrangement joins TRBV7-9 to TRBJ2-7, with a possible D match to TRBD1 (6 bases). The V end was cut by 1 base, the J end by 9 bases, with 16 bases between. The CDR3 is made up of 14 amino acids. Germline loops: CDR1 SEHNR, CDR2 FQNEAQ (reference sequence).

The genes are TRBV5-5 and TRBJ1-3, with D possibly matching TRBD1 (6 bases). V was clipped by 2 bases and J by 8 bases, with 20 bases between them. From germline, CDR1 is SGHKS and CDR2 YYEKEE (reference sequence). This CDR3 is 16 amino acids long. The CDR3, as DNA: TGTGCCAGCAGCTTTCCCGGGGGGCTTGAGGGAGACACCATATATTTT. This translates into CASSFPGGLEGDTIYF.

This chain's CDR3 is CASSVALGTDQTGELFF. The CDR3 nucleotides are TGTGCCAGCAGCGTAGCTCTCGGGACAGACCAGACCGGGGAGCTGTTTTTT. The chain employs TRBV9 and TRBJ2-2; 7 nucleotides align to TRBD1. Germline values: CDR1 SGDLS, CDR2 YYNGEE. V dropped 0 bases and J dropped 5; count of bases not matched to a gene: 10. CDR3 length: 17 amino acids.

The gene calls are TRBV27 and TRBJ1-5; the D is unclear. Trimming removed 8 bases from V and 5 bases from J, with 13 bases in between. Germline V gene lookup returns CDR1 MNHEY and CDR2 SMNVEV (reference sequence). The CDR3 is made up of 13 amino acids. The CDR3 DNA is TGTGCCAGCCGACTCTCCGGCGATCAGCCCCAGCATTTT. As protein: CASRLSGDQPQHF.

The chain carries TRBV7-9 and TRBJ1-1; unclear D gene. CDR3 length equals 13 residues. V gave up 0 bases and J gave up 5 bases, with 7 bases separating them. Germline V gene lookup returns CDR1 SEHNR and CDR2 FQNEAQ (reference sequence). CDR3 region: CASSLARETEAFF. DNA for the CDR3: TGTGCCAGCAGCTTAGCGCGGGAGACTGAAGCTTTCTTT.

This clone was found a few times. Other nucleotide sequences from this sample produce the same CDR3. The V and J genes are TRBV19 and TRBJ2-1, with 8 nucleotides matching TRBD2. The CDR3 has 16 amino acids. The V and J ends lost 0 bases and 4 bases, in that order; junction bases with no gene match: 5. Germline CDR1 reads LNHDA; CDR2 reads SQIVND (reference sequence). For the CDR3, the DNA is TGTGCCAGTAGTATAGATAGCGGGGATTCTTACAATGAGCAGTTCTTC. Translating gives CASSIDSGDSYNEQFF.

The rearrangement links TRBV4-2 to TRBJ2-5, with D uncertain. This CDR3 contains 14 residues. The V and J ends lost 5 bases and 0 bases respectively, with 10 bases between them. The germline gives CDR1 LGHNA, CDR2 YNFKEQ. CDR3 region: CASSSPDYQETQYF. As DNA, the CDR3 is TGTGCCAGCAGCTCTCCAGACTACCAAGAGACCCAGTACTTC.

This clone showed up just a few times. The genes are TRBV19 and TRBJ2-1; tentative D call: TRBD2 (5 bases). Trimming took 9 bases from V and 0 from J, leaving 15 bases between them. The CDR3 spans 15 residues. The V gene's germline CDR1 is LNHDA and CDR2 SQIVND (reference sequence). CDR3 region: CASQNPGSSYNEQFF. For the CDR3, the DNA is TGTGCCAGCCAAAACCCTGGGAGCTCCTACAATGAGCAGTTCTTC.

This sequence joins TRBV6-6 and TRBJ1-1, with 9 nucleotides matching TRBD1. The CDR3 covers 14 residues. Per germline, CDR1 MNHNY and CDR2 SVGAGI (reference sequence). With V trimmed by 6 bases and J by 1 base, 3 bases remained unmatched. The chain's CDR3 is CASSRTGANTEAFF. The CDR3 nucleotides read TGTGCCAGCAGCAGGACAGGGGCGAACACTGAAGCTTTCTTT.

This clone showed up just once. The chain links TRBV4-1 to TRBJ1-4; a possible D gene is TRBD1 (5 bases). The CDR3 contains 15 residues. The germline CDR1 and CDR2 sequences are MGHRA and YSYEKL. Trimming left V 7 bases short and J 8 bases short, with 20 bases between. The chain's CDR3 is CASNEGVNSWEKLFF. The CDR3 DNA follows: TGCGCCAGCAACGAAGGGGTAAACAGTTGGGAAAAACTGTTTTTT.

The V call is TRBV13, the J call TRBJ2-1, with a weak D call TRBD1 (6 bases). Per the germline V gene, CDR1 is PRHDT and CDR2 is FYEKMQ (reference sequence). CDR3 length equals 15 residues. With 5 bases removed from V and 6 bases from J, the gap between germline ends came to 17 bases. This chain's CDR3 is CASSPSGQGGNEQFF. CDR3 DNA: TGTGCCAGCAGCCCCTCGGGACAAGGAGGCAATGAGCAGTTCTTC.

The V and J genes are TRBV4-3 and TRBJ1-1; TRBD1 is a possible D gene (6 bases). This CDR3 comprises 16 residues. V lost 0 bases and J lost 0, with 11 bases in between. The germline gives CDR1 LGHNA, CDR2 YSLEER. CDR3 amino acids: CASSQDRGVLNTEAFF. The CDR3 DNA is TGCGCCAGCAGCCAAGATAGGGGGGTATTGAACACTGAAGCTTTCTTT.

This chain links TRBV6-6 with TRBJ1-2; perhaps TRBD1 as D (5 bases). The CDR3 is 15 residues long. The germline gives CDR1 MNHNY, CDR2 SVGAGI (reference sequence). Trimming left V 0 bases short and J 4 bases short, with 12 bases between. The CDR3 DNA is TGTGCCAGCAGTTACTCGGGAGACAGTAGCTATGGCTACACCTTC. It codes for CASSYSGDSSYGYTF.

This sequence joins TRBV18 and TRBJ1-5; TRBD1 agrees at 8 bases. J gave up 4 bases and V 6 bases, and 8 bases lay outside the gene matches. The CDR3 consists of 15 residues. From germline, CDR1 is KGHSH and CDR2 LQKENI. CDR3 coding DNA: TGTGCCAGCTCCCCCGGGACAGGCGGGAATCAGCCCCAGCATTTT. Residues: CASSPGTGGNQPQHF.

The V and J genes are TRBV11-2 and TRBJ1-1; D is possibly TRBD1 (6 bases). Between the trimmed V and J ends, which lost 5 bases and 1 base, there was a span of 17 bases. The CDR3 is made up of 16 amino acids. The V gene's germline CDR1 is SGHAT and CDR2 FQNNGV. The CDR3 reads CASSRDIRLGNTEAFF. DNA for the CDR3: TGTGCCAGCAGCCGGGACATCAGGTTAGGGAACACTGAAGCTTTCTTT.

This chain connects TRBV19 to TRBJ2-2; D ambiguous. Trimming pared 6 bases from V and 5 bases from J, leaving 16 bases between. The CDR3 has 15 amino acids. From germline, CDR1 is LNHDA and CDR2 SQIVND (reference sequence). The CDR3 here is CASRQRRPSTGELFF. The CDR3 DNA sequence: TGTGCCAGTAGACAAAGACGGCCGAGTACCGGGGAGCTGTTTTTT.

The chain couples TRBV6-5 to TRBJ2-7; TRBD2 agrees at 11 bases. This CDR3 is built from 15 residues. Looked up from germline, CDR1 is MNHEY and CDR2 is SVGAGI. The V segment lost 4 bases and the J segment 0 bases; nucleotides outside the gene matches: 2. DNA of the CDR3: TGTGCCAGCAGTTCAGGACTAGCGGGCTCCTACGAGCAGTACTTC. It encodes CASSSGLAGSYEQYF.

The genes are TRBV13 and TRBJ2-5, with D unresolved. From germline, CDR1 is PRHDT and CDR2 FYEKMQ (reference sequence). V was trimmed by 5 bases and J by 1 base, leaving 11 bases between them. The CDR3 is 14 amino acids. CDR3: CASSKTGSQETQYF. The CDR3 nucleotides are TGTGCCAGCAGCAAAACCGGGTCCCAAGAGACCCAGTACTTC.

The chain uses TRBV12-5 and TRBJ2-1; D is unclear. Germline V gene data show CDR1 as LGHNT and CDR2 as FRNRAP. V lost 6 bases, J lost 6 bases, and 12 bases lay in between. The CDR3 is made up of 13 amino acids. The CDR3: CASGPPLGNEQFF. The CDR3 DNA reads as TGTGCTAGTGGCCCCCCTTTGGGCAATGAGCAGTTCTTC.

This chain joins TRBV27 and TRBJ2-7, with a tentative D call TRBD1 (5 bases). The V gene lost 3 bases and the J gene lost 4 bases, with 10 bases spanning the gap. This CDR3 comprises 13 residues. Germline values: CDR1 MNHEY, CDR2 SMNVEV (reference sequence). The CDR3 is CASSLGRAYEQYF. In DNA form, the CDR3 reads TGTGCCAGCAGTTTGGGCAGGGCTTACGAGCAGTACTTC.

The chain is built from TRBV7-9 and TRBJ2-5; 9 bases agree with TRBD1. CDR3 length: 14 amino acids. Germline V gene sequence: CDR1 SEHNR, CDR2 FQNEAQ (reference sequence). Germline trimming cut 6 bases from V and 5 bases from J; bases unmatched to any gene: 7. CDR3 bases: TGTGCCAGCAGTTCCGGGACAGGGAGGGAGACCCAGTACTTC. It encodes CASSSGTGRETQYF.